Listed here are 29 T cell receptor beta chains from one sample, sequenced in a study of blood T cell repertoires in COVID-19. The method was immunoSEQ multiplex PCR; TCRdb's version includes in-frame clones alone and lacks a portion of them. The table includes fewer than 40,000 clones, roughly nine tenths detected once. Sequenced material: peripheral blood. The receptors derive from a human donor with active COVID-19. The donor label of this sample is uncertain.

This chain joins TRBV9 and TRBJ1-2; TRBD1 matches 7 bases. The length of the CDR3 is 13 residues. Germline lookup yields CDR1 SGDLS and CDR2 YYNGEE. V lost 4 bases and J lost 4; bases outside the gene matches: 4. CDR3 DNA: TGTGCCAGCAGCCTCGGACAGGTCTATGGCTACACCTTC. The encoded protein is CASSLGQVYGYTF.

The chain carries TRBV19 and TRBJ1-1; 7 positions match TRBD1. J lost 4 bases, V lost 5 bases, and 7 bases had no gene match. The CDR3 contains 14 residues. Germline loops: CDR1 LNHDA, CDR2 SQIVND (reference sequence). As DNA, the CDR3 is TGTGCCAGTAGTTTTCTTACAGGGGTCACTGAAGCTTTCTTT. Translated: CASSFLTGVTEAFF. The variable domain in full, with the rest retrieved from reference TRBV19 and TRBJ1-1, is DGGITQSPKYLFRKEGQNVTLSCEQNLNHDAMYWYRQDPGQGLRLIYYSQIVNDFQKGDIAEGYSVSREKKESFPLTVTSAQKNPTAFYLCASSFLTGVTEAFFGQGTRLTVV.

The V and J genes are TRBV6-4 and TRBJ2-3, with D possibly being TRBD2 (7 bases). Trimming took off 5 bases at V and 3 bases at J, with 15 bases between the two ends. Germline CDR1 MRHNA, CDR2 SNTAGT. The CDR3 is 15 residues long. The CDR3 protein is CASSPSGGGTDTQYF. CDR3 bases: TGTGCCAGCAGTCCTAGCGGAGGGGGAACAGATACGCAGTATTTT.

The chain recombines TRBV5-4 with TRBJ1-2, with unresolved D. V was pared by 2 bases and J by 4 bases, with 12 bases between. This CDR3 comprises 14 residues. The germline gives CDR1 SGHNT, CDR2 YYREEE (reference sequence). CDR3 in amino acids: CASSLDTLGYGYTF. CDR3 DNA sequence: TGTGCCAGCAGCTTAGACACTCTGGGCTATGGCTACACCTTC.

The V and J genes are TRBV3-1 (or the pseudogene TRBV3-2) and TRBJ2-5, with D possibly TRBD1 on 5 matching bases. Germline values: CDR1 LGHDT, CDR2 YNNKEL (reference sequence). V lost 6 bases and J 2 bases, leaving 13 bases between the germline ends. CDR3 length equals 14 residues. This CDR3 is CASSPDTGQETQYF. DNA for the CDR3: TGTGCCAGCAGTCCGGACACTGGACAAGAGACCCAGTACTTC.

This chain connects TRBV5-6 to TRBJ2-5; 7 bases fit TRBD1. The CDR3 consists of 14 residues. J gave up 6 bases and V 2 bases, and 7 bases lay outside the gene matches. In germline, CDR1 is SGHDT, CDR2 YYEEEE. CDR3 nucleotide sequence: TGTGCCAGCAGCTTTGGGGGACAGATGAAGACCCAGTACTTC. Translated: CASSFGGQMKTQYF.

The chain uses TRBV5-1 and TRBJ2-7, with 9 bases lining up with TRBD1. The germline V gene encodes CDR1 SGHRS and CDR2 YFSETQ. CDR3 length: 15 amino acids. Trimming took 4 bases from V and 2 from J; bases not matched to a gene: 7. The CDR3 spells CASSRDRAGPYEQYF. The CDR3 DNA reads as TGCGCCAGCAGCCGGGACAGGGCGGGCCCCTACGAGCAGTACTTC.

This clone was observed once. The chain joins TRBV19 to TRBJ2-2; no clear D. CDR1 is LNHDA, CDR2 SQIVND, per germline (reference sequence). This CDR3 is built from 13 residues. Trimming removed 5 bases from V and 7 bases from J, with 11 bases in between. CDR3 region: CASSAANRGELFF. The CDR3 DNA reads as TGTGCCAGTAGTGCGGCCAACCGCGGGGAGCTGTTTTTT.

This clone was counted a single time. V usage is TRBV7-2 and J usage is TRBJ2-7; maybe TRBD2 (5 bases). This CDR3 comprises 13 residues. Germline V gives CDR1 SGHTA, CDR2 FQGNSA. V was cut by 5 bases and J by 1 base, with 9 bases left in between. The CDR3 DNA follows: TGTGCCAGCAGCCCAAGCGGTTCCTACGAGCAGTACTTC. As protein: CASSPSGSYEQYF. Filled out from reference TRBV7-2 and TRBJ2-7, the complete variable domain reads GAGVSQSPSNKVTEKGKDVELRCDPISGHTALYWYRQSLGQGLEFLIYFQGNSAPDKSGLPSDRFSAERTGGSVSTLTIQRTQQEDSAVYLCASSPSGSYEQYFGPGTRLTVT.

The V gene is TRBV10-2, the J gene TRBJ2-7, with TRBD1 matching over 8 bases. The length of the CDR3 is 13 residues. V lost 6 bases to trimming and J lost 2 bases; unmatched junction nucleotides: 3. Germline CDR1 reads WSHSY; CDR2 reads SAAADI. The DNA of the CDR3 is TGCGCCAGCAGGGGACAGGAGACCTACGAGCAGTACTTC. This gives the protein CASRGQETYEQYF.

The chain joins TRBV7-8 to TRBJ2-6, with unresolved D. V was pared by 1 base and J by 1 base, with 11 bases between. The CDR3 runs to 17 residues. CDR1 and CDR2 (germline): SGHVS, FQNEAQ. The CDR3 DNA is TGTGCCAGCAGCTTAGTGATACACCTGTCTGGGGCCAACGTCCTGACTTTC. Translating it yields CASSLVIHLSGANVLTF.

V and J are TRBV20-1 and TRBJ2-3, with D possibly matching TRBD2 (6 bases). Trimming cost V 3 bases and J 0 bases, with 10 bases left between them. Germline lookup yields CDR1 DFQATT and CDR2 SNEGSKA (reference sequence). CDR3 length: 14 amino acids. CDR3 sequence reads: CSASGDLSTDTQYF. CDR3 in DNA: TGCAGTGCTAGTGGGGACTTGAGCACAGATACGCAGTATTTT.

As DNA, the CDR3 is TGTGCCAGCAGTTTCGACAGGGGATACGAGCAGTACTTC. It encodes CASSFDRGYEQYF. The rearrangement links TRBV6-7 to TRBJ2-7; 8 bases agree with TRBD1. TRBV6-7 is given ORF status, its function remaining uncertain. After removal of 4 bases from V and 4 bases from J, the junction contained 3 bases not matched to a gene. The length of the CDR3 is 13 residues.

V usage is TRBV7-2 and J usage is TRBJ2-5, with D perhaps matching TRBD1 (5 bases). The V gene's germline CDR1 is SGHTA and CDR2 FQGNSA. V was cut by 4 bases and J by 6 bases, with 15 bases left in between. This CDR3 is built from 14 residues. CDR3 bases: TGTGCCAGCAGCTATGACAGTTCTGAAAAGACCCAGTACTTC. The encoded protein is CASSYDSSEKTQYF.

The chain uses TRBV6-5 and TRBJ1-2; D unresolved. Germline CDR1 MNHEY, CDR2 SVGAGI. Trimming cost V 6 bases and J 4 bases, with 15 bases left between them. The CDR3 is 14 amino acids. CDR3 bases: TGTGCCAGCAGCCGAGCCGGGAGCAGCTATGGCTACACCTTC. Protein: CASSRAGSSYGYTF.

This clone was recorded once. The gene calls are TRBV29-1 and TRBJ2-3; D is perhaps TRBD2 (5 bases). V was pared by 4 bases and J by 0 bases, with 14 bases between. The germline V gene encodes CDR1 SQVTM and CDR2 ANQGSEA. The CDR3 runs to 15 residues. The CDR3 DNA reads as TGCAGCGTTGTCCCGAGGTGGGAGAGCACAGATACGCAGTATTTT. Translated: CSVVPRWESTDTQYF.

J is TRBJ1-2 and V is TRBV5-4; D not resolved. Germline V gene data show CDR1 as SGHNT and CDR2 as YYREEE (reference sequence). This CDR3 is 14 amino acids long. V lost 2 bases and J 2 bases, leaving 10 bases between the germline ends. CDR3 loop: CASSFGGQNYGYTF. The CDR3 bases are TGTGCCAGCAGCTTCGGTGGTCAAAACTATGGCTACACCTTC.

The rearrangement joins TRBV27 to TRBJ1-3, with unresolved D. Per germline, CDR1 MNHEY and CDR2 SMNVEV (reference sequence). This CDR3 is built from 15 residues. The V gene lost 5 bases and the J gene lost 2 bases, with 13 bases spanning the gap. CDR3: CASSLNHGAGNTIYF. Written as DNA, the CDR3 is TGTGCCAGCAGTCTAAACCACGGGGCTGGAAACACCATATATTTT.

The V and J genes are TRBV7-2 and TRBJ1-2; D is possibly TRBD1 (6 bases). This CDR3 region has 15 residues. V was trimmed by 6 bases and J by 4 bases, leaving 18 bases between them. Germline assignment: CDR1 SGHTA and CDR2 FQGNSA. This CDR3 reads CASRSHGGPFYGYTF. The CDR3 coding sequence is TGTGCCAGCAGATCCCATGGGGGCCCTTTCTATGGCTACACCTTC.

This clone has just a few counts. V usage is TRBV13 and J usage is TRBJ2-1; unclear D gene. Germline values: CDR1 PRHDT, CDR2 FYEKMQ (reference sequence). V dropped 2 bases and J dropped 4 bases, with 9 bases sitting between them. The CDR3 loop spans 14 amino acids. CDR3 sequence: CASSLPEAYNEQFF. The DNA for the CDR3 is TGTGCCAGCAGCTTACCTGAAGCTTACAATGAGCAGTTCTTC. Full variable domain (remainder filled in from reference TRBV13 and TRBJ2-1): AAGVIQSPRHLIKEKRETATLKCYPIPRHDTVYWYQQGPGQDPQFLISFYEKMQSDKGSIPDRFSAQQFSDYHSELNMSSLELGDSALYFCASSLPEAYNEQFFGPGTRLTVL.

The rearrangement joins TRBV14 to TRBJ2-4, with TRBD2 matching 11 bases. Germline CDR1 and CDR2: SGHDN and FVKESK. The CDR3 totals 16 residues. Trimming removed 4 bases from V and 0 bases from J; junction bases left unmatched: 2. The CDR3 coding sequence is TGTGCCAGCAGCCCGGGACTAGCGGTAGCCAAAAACATTCAGTACTTC. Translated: CASSPGLAVAKNIQYF.

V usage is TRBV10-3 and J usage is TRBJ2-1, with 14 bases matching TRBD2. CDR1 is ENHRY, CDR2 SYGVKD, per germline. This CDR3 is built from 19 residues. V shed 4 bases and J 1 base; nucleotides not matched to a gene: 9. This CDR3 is CAISAGLAGGTRSYNEQFF. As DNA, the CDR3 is TGTGCCATCAGTGCCGGACTAGCGGGAGGAACTAGGTCCTACAATGAGCAGTTCTTC.

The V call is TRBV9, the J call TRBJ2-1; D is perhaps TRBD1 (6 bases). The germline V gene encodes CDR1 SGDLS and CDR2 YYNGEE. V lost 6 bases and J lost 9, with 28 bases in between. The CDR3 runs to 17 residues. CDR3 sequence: CASTYTLDSLGLSEQFF. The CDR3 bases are TGTGCCAGCACCTACACCCTGGACAGCCTGGGGTTAAGTGAGCAGTTCTTC.

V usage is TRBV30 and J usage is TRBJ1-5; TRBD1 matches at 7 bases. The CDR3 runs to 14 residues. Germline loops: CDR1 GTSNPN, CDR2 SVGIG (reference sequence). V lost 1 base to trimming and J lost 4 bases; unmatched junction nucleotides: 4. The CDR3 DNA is TGTGCCTGGAGTGAGGGACAGCGAAATCAGCCCCAGCATTTT. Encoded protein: CAWSEGQRNQPQHF. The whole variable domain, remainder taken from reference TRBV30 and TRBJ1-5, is SQTIHQWPATLVQPVGSPLSLECTVEGTSNPNLYWYRQAAGRGLQLLFYSVGIGQISSEVPQNLSASRPQDRQFILSSKKLLLSDSGFYLCAWSEGQRNQPQHFGDGTRLSIL.

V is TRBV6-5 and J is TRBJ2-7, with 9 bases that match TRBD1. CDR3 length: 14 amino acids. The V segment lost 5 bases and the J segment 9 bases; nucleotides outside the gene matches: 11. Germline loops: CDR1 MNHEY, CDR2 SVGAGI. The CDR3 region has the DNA TGTGCCAGCAGTCTCCGGGACAGGGTCCACGGGCAGTACTTC. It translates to CASSLRDRVHGQYF.

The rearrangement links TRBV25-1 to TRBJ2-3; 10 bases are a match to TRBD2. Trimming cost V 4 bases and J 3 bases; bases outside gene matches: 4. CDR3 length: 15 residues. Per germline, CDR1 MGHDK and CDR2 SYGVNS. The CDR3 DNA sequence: TGTGCCAGCAGTGGTAGCGGGAGGCGGACAGATACGCAGTATTTT. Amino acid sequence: CASSGSGRRTDTQYF.

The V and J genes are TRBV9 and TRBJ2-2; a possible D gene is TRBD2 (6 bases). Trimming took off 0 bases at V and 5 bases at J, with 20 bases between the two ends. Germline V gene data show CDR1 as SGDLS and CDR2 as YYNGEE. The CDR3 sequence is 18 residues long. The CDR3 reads CASSVASGGASGTGELFF. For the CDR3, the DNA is TGTGCCAGCAGCGTAGCCAGTGGCGGGGCCTCGGGGACCGGGGAGCTGTTTTTT.

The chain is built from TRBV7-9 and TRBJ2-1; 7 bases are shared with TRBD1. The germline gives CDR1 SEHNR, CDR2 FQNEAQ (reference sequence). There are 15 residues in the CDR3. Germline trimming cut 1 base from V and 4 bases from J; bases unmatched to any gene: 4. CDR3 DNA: TGTGCCAGCAGCTTAGAAGGGACAGAATACAATGAGCAGTTCTTC. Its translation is CASSLEGTEYNEQFF.

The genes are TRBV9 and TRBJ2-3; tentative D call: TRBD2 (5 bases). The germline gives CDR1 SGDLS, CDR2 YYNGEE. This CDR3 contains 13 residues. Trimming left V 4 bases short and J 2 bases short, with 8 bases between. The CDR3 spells CASSPGVTDTQYF. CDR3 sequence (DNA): TGTGCCAGCAGCCCCGGGGTCACAGATACGCAGTATTTT. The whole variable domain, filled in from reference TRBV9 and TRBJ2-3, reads DSGVTQTPKHLITATGQRVTLRCSPRSGDLSVYWYQQSLDQGLQFLIQYYNGEERAKGNILERFSAQQFPDLHSELNLSSLELGDSALYFCASSPGVTDTQYFGPGTRLTVL.